This T cell receptor beta chain was identified during a study of cytomegalovirus exposure and HLA in healthy donors. The overall study: Falling in the Caucasian-associated ancestry cluster were roughly 86% of about 400 genotyped donors.

It was with 60 Vbeta and 13 Jbeta primers that the PCR ran. The assay was immunoSEQ multiplex PCR, and TCRdb's table has in-frame clones only and misses some. This repertoire comprises 85,000 to 90,000 clones; its ten largest clones make up 15% to 19%. The CDR3 is 16 residues long. V trimming: 2 bases; J trimming: 10 bases; junction bases outside the gene matches: 10. The germline CDR1 and CDR2 sequences are MNHNS and SASEGT. This TCR derives from a man aged 45-65 years in good health and CMV-seropositive. The chain links TRBV6-1 to TRBJ2-1; 11 nucleotides align to TRBD2. The sequencing sample was made of PBMCs. Written as DNA, the CDR3 is TGTGCCAGCAGTGAACTGTCTAGCGGGAGGTTCAGGGAGCAGTTCTTC. Its translation: CASSELSSGRFREQFF.